The 26 T cell receptor beta chains given below trace back to one sample, sequenced in a study of shared clonotypes between healthy human individuals. Clones were read by immunoSEQ multiplex PCR, and TCRdb kept only the in-frame ones, dropping some. The repertoire has nearly 2 million clones, approximately 94% of them found once; the top ten carry 1.2%. The naive CD8 subset, CD45RO-negative cells positively selected for CCR7, excluded terminally differentiated effector memory CD45RA+ cells. The sequencing sample was made of naive CD8+ T cells sorted from blood. Source of these receptors: a man younger than 30 in good health.

The rearrangement links TRBV7-8 to TRBJ2-2; possible D gene TRBD2, 5 bases. The V gene lost 5 bases and the J gene lost 1 base, with 17 bases spanning the gap. Germline V CDR1 and CDR2: SGHVS, FQNEAQ. There are 17 residues in the CDR3. CDR3 loop: CASSITPQRGNTGELFF. The DNA for the CDR3 is TGTGCCAGCAGCATCACCCCCCAACGGGGGAACACCGGGGAGCTGTTTTTT. Full variable domain (outside the CDR3, taken from reference TRBV7-8 and TRBJ2-2): GAGVSQSPRYKVAKRGQDVALRCDPISGHVSLFWYQQALGQGPEFLTYFQNEAQLDKSGLPSDRFFAERPEGSVSTLKIQRTQQEDSAVYLCASSITPQRGNTGELFFGEGSRLTVL.

The chain joins TRBV7-8 to TRBJ1-1, with D unclear. There are 12 residues in the CDR3. Per the germline V gene, CDR1 is SGHVS and CDR2 is FQNEAQ. V was pared by 5 bases and J by 4 bases, with 8 bases between. This chain's CDR3 is CASSRGPTEAFF. The CDR3 nucleotides are TGTGCCAGCAGCCGAGGACCCACTGAAGCTTTCTTT.

The gene calls are TRBV6-6 and TRBJ2-1; D gene uncertain. CDR1 MNHNY and CDR2 SVGAGI come from the germline V gene (reference sequence). V lost 8 bases to trimming and J lost 10 bases, with 15 bases between them. CDR3 length equals 12 residues. DNA of the CDR3: TGTGCCAGCGAAGCCGGGCAGGAGGAGCAGTTCTTC. Its protein is CASEAGQEEQFF.

The V gene is TRBV19, the J gene TRBJ2-7, with 8 bases lining up with TRBD1. The V gene's germline CDR1 is LNHDA and CDR2 SQIVND (reference sequence). CDR3 length equals 14 residues. V was clipped by 4 bases and J by 4 bases; unmatched bases: 6. The chain's CDR3 is CASSTEDREYEQYF. The CDR3 DNA is TGTGCCAGTAGTACCGAGGACAGGGAGTACGAGCAGTACTTC. Based on the CDR3 plus reference TRBV19 and TRBJ2-7, the full variable domain is DGGITQSPKYLFRKEGQNVTLSCEQNLNHDAMYWYRQDPGQGLRLIYYSQIVNDFQKGDIAEGYSVSREKKESFPLTVTSAQKNPTAFYLCASSTEDREYEQYFGPGTRLTVT.

This rearrangement joins TRBV5-1 to TRBJ2-5, with no clear D. V was shortened by 6 bases and J by 7 bases, with 4 bases between the two germline ends. Germline V gene lookup returns CDR1 SGHRS and CDR2 YFSETQ. The CDR3 is made up of 9 amino acids. CDR3 region: CASTWTQYF. CDR3 DNA sequence: TGCGCCAGCACCTGGACCCAGTACTTC. The whole variable domain, remainder taken from reference TRBV5-1 and TRBJ2-5, is KAGVTQTPRYLIKTRGQQVTLSCSPISGHRSVSWYQQTPGQGLQFLFEYFSETQRNKGNFPGRFSGRQFSNSRSEMNVSTLELGDSALYLCASTWTQYFGPGTRLLVL.

This clone occurred a few times. The rearrangement joins TRBV30 to TRBJ2-7; TRBD2 matches at 7 bases. The J segment lost 2 bases and the V segment lost 0 bases, leaving 4 bases of the junction unmatched. The CDR3 runs 14 residues. Germline CDR1 reads GTSNPN; CDR2 reads SVGIG (reference sequence). The CDR3 is CAWSVIAGAYEQYF. The DNA of the CDR3 is TGTGCCTGGAGTGTGATAGCGGGTGCCTACGAGCAGTACTTC.

The rearrangement uses TRBV6-5 and TRBJ2-2; D unresolved. The ends were cut back, 2 bases at V and 7 bases at J, with 14 bases in the middle. This CDR3 has 15 amino acids. The germline gives CDR1 MNHEY, CDR2 SVGAGI. The CDR3 DNA reads TGTGCCAGCAGTTACGAGTCAAGGCTTGGCGGGGAGCTGTTTTTT. Its translation is CASSYESRLGGELFF.

This sequence joins TRBV4-3 and TRBJ2-5; weak D call: TRBD1 (6 bases). This CDR3 region has 15 residues. V was clipped by 0 bases and J by 1 base, with 9 bases between them. Germline-derived CDR1 and CDR2 are LGHNA and YSLEER. For the CDR3, the DNA is TGCGCCAGCAGCCAAGATGGACAGTCCCAAGAGACCCAGTACTTC. Translated, it gives CASSQDGQSQETQYF.

The rearrangement joins TRBV7-9 to TRBJ1-2; D remains ambiguous. CDR3 length equals 14 residues. Trimming took off 3 bases at V and 3 bases at J, with 11 bases between the two ends. Germline V gene lookup returns CDR1 SEHNR and CDR2 FQNEAQ (reference sequence). The CDR3 loop is CASSFAGEDYGYTF. The CDR3 coding sequence is TGTGCCAGCAGCTTTGCGGGTGAGGACTATGGCTACACCTTC.

The V gene is TRBV5-6, the J gene TRBJ2-4; the D gene is possibly TRBD2 (6 bases). CDR1 SGHDT and CDR2 YYEEEE come from the germline V gene. The V end lost 4 bases, the J end lost 8 bases, and 19 bases lay between the germline ends. This CDR3 has 15 residues. DNA for the CDR3: TGTGCCAGCAGCCCGGACGGAGGGCCCATTGACATTCAGTACTTC. It encodes CASSPDGGPIDIQYF.

The J gene is TRBJ2-7, the V gene TRBV4-1; the D gene is possibly TRBD1 (6 bases). The CDR3 spans 14 residues. Deletions cut 8 bases from V and 0 bases from J, with 14 bases between. Germline CDR1 is MGHRA and CDR2 is YSYEKL. The CDR3 loop is CASQVDSYSYEQYF. In DNA form, the CDR3 reads TGCGCCAGCCAAGTGGACAGCTACTCCTACGAGCAGTACTTC.

This clone was counted once. The chain recombines TRBV7-2 with TRBJ2-1; 7 bases align to TRBD2. Germline V gives CDR1 SGHTA, CDR2 FQGNSA. CDR3 length: 14 residues. V trimming: 3 bases; J trimming: 4 bases; junction bases outside the gene matches: 3. The CDR3: CASSFRGDYNEQFF. CDR3 bases: TGTGCCAGCAGCTTCCGGGGGGATTACAATGAGCAGTTCTTC.

V gene TRBV4-1 combines with J gene TRBJ2-7; 7 bases are a match to TRBD1. With 1 base clipped from V and 4 bases from J, the junction kept 19 bases outside the gene matches. The CDR3 covers 19 residues. CDR1 MGHRA and CDR2 YSYEKL come from the germline V gene. CDR3 residues: CASSQGSFSQGIMGYEQYF. The CDR3 DNA reads TGCGCCAGCAGCCAAGGGTCCTTTTCACAGGGGATAATGGGGTACGAGCAGTACTTC.

The rearrangement joins TRBV2 to TRBJ1-1, with TRBD1 identical over 7 bases. Germline values: CDR1 SNHLY, CDR2 FYNNEI. This CDR3 contains 15 residues. Losses at the gene ends were 2 bases for V and 1 base for J; bases not matched to a gene: 4. CDR3 sequence (DNA): TGTGCCAGCAGTGAAATTCGACAGGGGAACACTGAAGCTTTCTTT. It codes for CASSEIRQGNTEAFF.

The gene calls are TRBV2 and TRBJ2-5, with D possibly TRBD2 on 6 matching bases. This CDR3 is built from 13 residues. Trimming pared 6 bases from V and 5 bases from J, leaving 13 bases between. From germline, CDR1 is SNHLY and CDR2 FYNNEI. The CDR3 nucleotides are TGTGCCAGCAGCCCGCCTGCGGGGGAGACCCAGTACTTC. Its protein is CASSPPAGETQYF. Full variable domain (missing parts from reference TRBV2 and TRBJ2-5): EPEVTQTPSHQVTQMGQEVILRCVPISNHLYFYWYRQILGQKVEFLVSFYNNEISEKSEIFDDQFSVERPDGSNFTLKIRSTKLEDSAMYFCASSPPAGETQYFGPGTRLLVL.

The chain links TRBV27 to TRBJ2-7, with 8 bases aligning to TRBD1. Germline V gene lookup returns CDR1 MNHEY and CDR2 SMNVEV (reference sequence). CDR3 length equals 16 residues. V shed 0 bases and J 2 bases; nucleotides not matched to a gene: 6. CDR3 nucleotide sequence: TGTGCCAGCAGTTTATCGGGGACAGGCTCGACCTACGAGCAGTACTTC. It is translated as CASSLSGTGSTYEQYF.

CDR3 DNA: TGTGCCAGCGGCTCGGGGGGCTTCAGGGAGCTGAACACTGAAGCTTTCTTT. As protein: CASGSGGFRELNTEAFF. The chain links TRBV27 to TRBJ1-1, with D maybe TRBD1 (6 bases). Germline CDR1 is MNHEY and CDR2 is SMNVEV (reference sequence). V lost 8 bases and J 0 bases, leaving 22 bases between the germline ends. The CDR3 extends over 17 amino acids.

The CDR3 DNA sequence: TGTGCCAGCAGCTTAGAGGGCGGGGGGGCCTTGCAGTTCTTC. Amino acid sequence: CASSLEGGGALQFF. The chain recombines TRBV7-9 with TRBJ2-1; 9 bases align to TRBD2. Trimming cost V 1 base and J 12 bases; bases outside gene matches: 7. The CDR3 has 14 amino acids. Germline V gives CDR1 SEHNR, CDR2 FQNEAQ (reference sequence).

The V call is TRBV19, the J call TRBJ2-7, with a tentative D call TRBD1 (6 bases). This CDR3 contains 15 residues. Trimming removed 6 bases at V and 3 bases at J, with 18 bases between. The germline V gene has CDR1 LNHDA and CDR2 SQIVND (reference sequence). The CDR3 loop is CASSPGVGAVYEQYF. In nucleotides, the CDR3 is TGTGCCAGTAGCCCTGGGGTGGGGGCCGTCTACGAGCAGTACTTC.

The chain uses TRBV7-2 and TRBJ2-5; possibly TRBD1 or TRBD2 for D (5 bases each). CDR3 size: 13 residues. From germline, CDR1 is SGHTA and CDR2 FQGNSA. The V and J ends lost 5 bases and 1 base respectively, with 8 bases between them. CDR3 DNA sequence: TGTGCCAGCAGCCGGGACCGCCAAGAGACCCAGTACTTC. Translating gives CASSRDRQETQYF.

The chain couples TRBV27 to TRBJ1-6; D perhaps matches TRBD1 (6 bases). V was clipped by 5 bases and J by 9 bases, with 11 bases between them. CDR1 and CDR2 (germline): MNHEY, SMNVEV (reference sequence). This CDR3 is 13 amino acids long. This CDR3 is CASSGGRFSPLHF. As DNA, the CDR3 is TGTGCCAGCAGTGGGGGGCGCTTTTCACCCCTCCACTTT.

The chain is built from TRBV9 and TRBJ1-1; D not certain. Trimming left V 2 bases short and J 4 bases short, with 12 bases between. The CDR3 sequence is 14 residues long. Germline V lookup: CDR1 SGDLS, CDR2 YYNGEE. CDR3 bases: TGTGCCAGCAGCGTTTTCGGAGGGTCCACTGAAGCTTTCTTT. It is translated as CASSVFGGSTEAFF.

DNA of the CDR3: TGTGCCAGCAGTGACTCTTTTGCTTCCTACAATGAGCAGTTCTTC. Residues: CASSDSFASYNEQFF. The chain combines TRBV6-4 with TRBJ2-1; D is uncertain. The CDR3 covers 15 residues. Per the germline V gene, CDR1 is MRHNA and CDR2 is SNTAGT. Trimming removed 0 bases from V and 1 base from J, with 7 bases in between.

V is TRBV27 and J is TRBJ2-7; possible D gene TRBD1, 6 bases. Trimming stripped 8 bases from V and 4 bases from J, with 12 bases between. Germline values: CDR1 MNHEY, CDR2 SMNVEV (reference sequence). CDR3 length: 12 amino acids. CDR3 nucleotide sequence: TGTGCCAGCGGTTACAGGGATTACGAGCAGTACTTC. It translates to CASGYRDYEQYF.

The count of this clone is one. The chain carries TRBV4-3 and TRBJ2-1; a possible D gene is TRBD1 (6 bases). The V end lost 3 bases, the J end lost 2 bases, and 20 bases lay between the germline ends. The CDR3 length is 18 residues. Germline CDR1 is LGHNA and CDR2 is YSLEER. CDR3 coding DNA: TGCGCCAGCAGCCAGGACTCACAGGGAGAAGAGGCCTACAATGAGCAGTTCTTC. Its protein product is CASSQDSQGEEAYNEQFF.

CDR3: CASSIDPTASPEKLFF. CDR3 sequence (DNA): TGTGCCAGTAGTATAGATCCGACAGCCAGCCCGGAAAAACTGTTTTTT. The V and J genes are TRBV19 and TRBJ1-4; D possibly corresponds to TRBD1 (5 bases). Trimming shortened V by 0 bases and J by 8 bases, and 16 bases separated the two germline ends. Germline CDR1 reads LNHDA; CDR2 reads SQIVND (reference sequence). The length of the CDR3 is 16 residues.